This T cell receptor (beta chain) derives from a study of T cell responses to AZD1222 COVID-19 vaccine. Here immunoSEQ multiplex PCR was the method, and the copy in TCRdb shows in-frame clones only, minus some. The sample has 100,000 to 150,000 clones, 70% to 90% seen once. Concerning this clone itself: Other nucleotide sequences from this sample produce the same CDR3.

V lost 0 bases, J lost 4 bases, and 2 bases lay in between. The CDR3 is 11 amino acids. Germline assignment: CDR1 SGHRS and CDR2 YFSETQ. The material was peripheral blood, obtained on day 0 of AZD1222 vaccination. The sequence was obtained from an adult in good health. The rearrangement uses TRBV5-1 and TRBJ2-7; no firm D call. CDR3 sequence (DNA): TGCGCCAGCAGCTTGGGTTACGAGCAGTACTTC. This encodes CASSLGYEQYF.